This T cell receptor beta chain was sequenced in a study of blood T cell repertoires in COVID-19. The wider study: PBMCs, B-cell-depleted T cells, or T cells provided the cDNA or gDNA that made up the material.

Germline-derived CDR1 and CDR2 are MNHEY and SVGAGI. This CDR3 comprises 12 residues. V lost 4 bases and J lost 8, with 11 bases in between. Here immunoSEQ multiplex PCR was the method, and the copy in TCRdb shows in-frame clones only, minus some. The data hold 150,000 to 200,000 clones, with almost 80% observed a single time. The sequence was collected from a man aged 55 to 70 with active or convalescent COVID-19. The V call is TRBV6-5, the J call TRBJ1-2, with D uncertain. The specimen sequenced was peripheral blood. CDR3 bases: TGTGCCAGCAGTTCCCCCTCTGAGGGCTACACCTTC. Its protein is CASSSPSEGYTF.